What follows is one T cell receptor beta chain and its context. The data originate from a study of T cells after somatic rescue of genetic block. TCRdb's copy holds only in-frame clones and misses some; the assay was immunoSEQ multiplex PCR. The table has about 11,000 clones, about 74% seen once. V lost 2 bases, J lost 0 bases, and 13 bases lay in between. There are 16 residues in the CDR3. Germline lookup yields CDR1 MNHEY and CDR2 SMNVEV (reference sequence). The material sequenced was peripheral blood mononuclear cells (PBMCs). The rearrangement links TRBV27 to TRBJ2-5, with D possibly TRBD2 on 7 matching bases. The sequence was obtained from a boy aged 5-17 years. CDR3 sequence: CASSLGTGRDQETQYF. DNA for the CDR3: TGTGCCAGCAGTTTAGGTACAGGGAGGGACCAAGAGACCCAGTACTTC.